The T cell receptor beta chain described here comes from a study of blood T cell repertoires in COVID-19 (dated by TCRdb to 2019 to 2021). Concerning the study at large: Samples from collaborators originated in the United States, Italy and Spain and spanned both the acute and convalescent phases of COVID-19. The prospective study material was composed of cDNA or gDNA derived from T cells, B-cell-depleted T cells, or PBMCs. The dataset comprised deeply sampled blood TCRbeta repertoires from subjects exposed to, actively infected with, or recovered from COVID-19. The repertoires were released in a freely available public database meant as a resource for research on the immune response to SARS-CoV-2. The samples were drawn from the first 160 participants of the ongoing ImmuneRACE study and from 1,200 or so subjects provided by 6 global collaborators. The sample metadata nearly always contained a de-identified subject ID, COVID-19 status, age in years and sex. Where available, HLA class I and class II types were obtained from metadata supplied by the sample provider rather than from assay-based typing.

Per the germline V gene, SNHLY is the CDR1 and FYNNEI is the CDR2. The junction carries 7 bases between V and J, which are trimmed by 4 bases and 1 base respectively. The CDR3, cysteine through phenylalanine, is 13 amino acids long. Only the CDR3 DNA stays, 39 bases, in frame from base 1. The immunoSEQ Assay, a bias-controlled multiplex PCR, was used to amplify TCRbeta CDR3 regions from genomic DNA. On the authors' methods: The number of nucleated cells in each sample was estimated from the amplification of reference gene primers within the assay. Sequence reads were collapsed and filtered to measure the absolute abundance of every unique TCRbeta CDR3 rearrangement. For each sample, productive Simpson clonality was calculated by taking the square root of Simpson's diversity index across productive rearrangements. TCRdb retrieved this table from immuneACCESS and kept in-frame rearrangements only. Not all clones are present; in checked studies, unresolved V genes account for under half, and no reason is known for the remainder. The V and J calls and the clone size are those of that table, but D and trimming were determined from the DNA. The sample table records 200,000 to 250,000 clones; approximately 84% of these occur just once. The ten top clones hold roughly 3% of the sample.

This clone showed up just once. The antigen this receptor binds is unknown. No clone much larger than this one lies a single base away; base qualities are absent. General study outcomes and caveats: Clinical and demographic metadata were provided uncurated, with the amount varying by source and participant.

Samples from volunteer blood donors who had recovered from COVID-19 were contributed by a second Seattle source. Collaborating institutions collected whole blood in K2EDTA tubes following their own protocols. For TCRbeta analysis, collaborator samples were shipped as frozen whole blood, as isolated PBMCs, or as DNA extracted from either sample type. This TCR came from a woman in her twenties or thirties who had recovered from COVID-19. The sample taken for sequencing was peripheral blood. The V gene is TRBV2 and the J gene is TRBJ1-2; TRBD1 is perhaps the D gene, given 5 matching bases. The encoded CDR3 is CASSGDSNYGYTF. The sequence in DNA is TGTGCCAGCAGTGGCGACAGTAACTATGGCTACACCTTC.